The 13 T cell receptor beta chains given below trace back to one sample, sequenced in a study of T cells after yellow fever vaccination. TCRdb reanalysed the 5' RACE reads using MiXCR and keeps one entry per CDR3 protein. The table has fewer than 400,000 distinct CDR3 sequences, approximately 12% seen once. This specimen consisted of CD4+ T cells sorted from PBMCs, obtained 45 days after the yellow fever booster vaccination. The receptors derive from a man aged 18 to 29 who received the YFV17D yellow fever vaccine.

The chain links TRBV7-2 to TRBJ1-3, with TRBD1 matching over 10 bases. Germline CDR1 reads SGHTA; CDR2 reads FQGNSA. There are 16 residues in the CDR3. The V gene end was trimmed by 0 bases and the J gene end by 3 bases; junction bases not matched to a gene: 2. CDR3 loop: CASSLAGQGRGNTIYF. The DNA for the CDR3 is TGTGCCAGCAGCTTAGCGGGACAGGGGCGTGGAAACACCATATATTTT.

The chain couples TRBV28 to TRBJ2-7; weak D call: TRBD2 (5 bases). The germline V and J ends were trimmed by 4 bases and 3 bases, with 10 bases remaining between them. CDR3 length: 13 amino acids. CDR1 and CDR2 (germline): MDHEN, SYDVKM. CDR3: CASSSGFLYEQYV. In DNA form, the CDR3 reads TGTGCCAGCAGTTCGGGGTTCCTCTACGAGCAGTACGTC.

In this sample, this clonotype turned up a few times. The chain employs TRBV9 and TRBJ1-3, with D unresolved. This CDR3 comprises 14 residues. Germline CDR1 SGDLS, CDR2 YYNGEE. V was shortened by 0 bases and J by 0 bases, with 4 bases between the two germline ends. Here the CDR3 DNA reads TGTGCCAGCAGCGTAGAGAGCTCTGGAAACACCATATATTTT. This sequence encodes CASSVESSGNTIYF.

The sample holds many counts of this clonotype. The CDR3 sequence is CASSLEGQSSGNTIYF. The CDR3, as DNA: TGTGCCAGCAGCTTAGAAGGGCAGAGCTCTGGAAACACCATATATTTT. The rearrangement links TRBV11-2 to TRBJ1-3; D is ambiguous. Trimming cost V 0 bases and J 0 bases, with 9 bases left between them. CDR3 length: 16 amino acids. The germline V gene has CDR1 SGHAT and CDR2 FQNNGV.

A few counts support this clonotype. CDR3 in amino acids: CASSLRGGANSYEQYF. CDR3 nucleotide sequence: TGCGCCAGCAGCTTGCGCGGGGGGGCAAACTCCTACGAGCAGTACTTC. The rearrangement joins TRBV5-1 to TRBJ2-7, with TRBD2 matching 9 bases. CDR1 SGHRS and CDR2 YFSETQ come from the germline V gene. The CDR3 contains 16 residues. V gave up 1 base and J gave up 0 bases; unmatched junction bases: 5.

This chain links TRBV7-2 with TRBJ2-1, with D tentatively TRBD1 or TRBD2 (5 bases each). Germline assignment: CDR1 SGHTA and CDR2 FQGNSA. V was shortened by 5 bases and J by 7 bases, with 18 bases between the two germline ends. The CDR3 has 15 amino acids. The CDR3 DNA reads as TGTGCCAGCAGCCGAAGGGGACCGGTGGAAAATGAGCAGTTCTTC. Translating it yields CASSRRGPVENEQFF.

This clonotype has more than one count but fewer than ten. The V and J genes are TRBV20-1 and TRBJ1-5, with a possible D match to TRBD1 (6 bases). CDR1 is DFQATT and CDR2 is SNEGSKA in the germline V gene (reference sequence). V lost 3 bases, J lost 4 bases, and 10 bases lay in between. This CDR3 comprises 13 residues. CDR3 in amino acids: CSASARGNQPQHF. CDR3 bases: TGCAGTGCTAGCGCCAGGGGAAATCAGCCCCAGCATTTT.

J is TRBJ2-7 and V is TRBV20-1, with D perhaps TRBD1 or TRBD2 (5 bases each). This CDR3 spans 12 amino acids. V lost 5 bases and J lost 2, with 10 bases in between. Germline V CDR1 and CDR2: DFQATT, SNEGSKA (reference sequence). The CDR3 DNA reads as TGCAGTGCTCGAGTGGGGGCCTACGAGCAGTACTTC. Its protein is CSARVGAYEQYF.

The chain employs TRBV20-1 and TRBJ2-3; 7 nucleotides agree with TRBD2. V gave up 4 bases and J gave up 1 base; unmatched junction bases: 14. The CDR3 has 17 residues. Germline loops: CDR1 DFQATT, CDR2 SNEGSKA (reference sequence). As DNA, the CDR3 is TGCAGTGCTACTGCTGAGAGGATAGCGGGCGGCACAGATACGCAGTATTTT. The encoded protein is CSATAERIAGGTDTQYF.

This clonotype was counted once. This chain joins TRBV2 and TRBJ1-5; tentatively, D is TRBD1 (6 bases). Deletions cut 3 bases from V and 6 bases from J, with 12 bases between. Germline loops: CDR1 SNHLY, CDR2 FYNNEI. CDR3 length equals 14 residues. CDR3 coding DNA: TGTGCCAGCAGTGACAGGGGTCGTGTTCAGCCCCAGCATTTT. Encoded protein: CASSDRGRVQPQHF.

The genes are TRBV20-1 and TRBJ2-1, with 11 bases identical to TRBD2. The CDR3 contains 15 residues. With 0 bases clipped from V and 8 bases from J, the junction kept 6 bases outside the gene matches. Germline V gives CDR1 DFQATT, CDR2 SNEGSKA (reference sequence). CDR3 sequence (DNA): TGCAGTGCTAGAGACTCCGGGACTAGCGGCGATGAGCAGTTCTTC. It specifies CSARDSGTSGDEQFF.

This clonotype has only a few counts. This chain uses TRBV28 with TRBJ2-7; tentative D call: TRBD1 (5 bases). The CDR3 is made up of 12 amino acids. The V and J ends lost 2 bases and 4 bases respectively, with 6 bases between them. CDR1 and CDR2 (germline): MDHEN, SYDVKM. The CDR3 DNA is TGTGCCAGCAGTTTAAAGGGGTACGAGCAGTACGTC. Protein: CASSLKGYEQYV.

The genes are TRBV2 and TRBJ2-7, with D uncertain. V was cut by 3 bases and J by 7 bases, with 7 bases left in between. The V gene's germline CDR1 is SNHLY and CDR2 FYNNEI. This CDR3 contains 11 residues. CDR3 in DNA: TGTGCCAGCAGTGAGGTCCATGAGCAGTACGTC. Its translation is CASSEVHEQYV.